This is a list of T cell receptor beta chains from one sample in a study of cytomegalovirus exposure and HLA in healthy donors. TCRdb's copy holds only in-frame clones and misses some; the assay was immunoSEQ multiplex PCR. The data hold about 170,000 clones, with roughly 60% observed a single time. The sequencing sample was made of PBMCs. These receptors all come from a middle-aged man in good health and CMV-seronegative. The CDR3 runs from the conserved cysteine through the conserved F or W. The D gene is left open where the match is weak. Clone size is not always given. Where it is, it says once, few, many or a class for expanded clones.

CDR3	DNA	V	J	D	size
CASSRTGVGNQPQHF	TGTGCCAGCAGTCGGACAGGGGTGGGCAATCAGCCCCAGCATTTT	TRBV27	TRBJ1-5	TRBD1	NA
CASRGALAGGTGELFF	TGCGCCAGCAGGGGGGCCCTAGCGGGCGGCACCGGGGAGCTGTTTTTT	TRBV4-3	TRBJ2-2	TRBD2	NA
CASSSGGPPQYF	TGTGCCAGCAGCTCAGGGGGCCCGCCGCAGTATTTT	TRBV11-3	TRBJ2-3	TRBD1	once
CASSFDRFSYEQYF	TGTGCCAGCAGTTTCGACAGGTTCTCCTACGAGCAGTACTTC	TRBV7-2	TRBJ2-7	NA	few
CASKTAGVETQYF	TGTGCCAGCAAGACGGCGGGAGTAGAGACCCAGTACTTC	TRBV6-1	TRBJ2-5	TRBD2	few
CASLLTQGWDGYTF	TGTGCCAGCCTCCTTACCCAGGGGTGGGATGGCTACACCTTC	TRBV2	TRBJ1-2	NA	NA
CASSLMGGPDNEQFF	TGCGCCAGCAGCTTGATGGGGGGGCCTGACAATGAGCAGTTCTTC	TRBV5-1	TRBJ2-1	NA	few
CASSPPSGSYNEQFF	TGTGCCAGCTCACCACCTAGCGGTTCGTACAATGAGCAGTTCTTC	TRBV18	TRBJ2-1	NA	NA
CASSQDGLVETQYF	TGTGCCAGCAGCCAAGACGGACTAGTCGAGACCCAGTACTTC	TRBV14	TRBJ2-5	TRBD2	once
CAGQENTGELFF	TGTGCGGGGCAGGAGAACACCGGGGAGCTGTTTTTT	TRBV28	TRBJ2-2	NA	NA
CSSSSGASTGGYEQYF	TGTTCCAGCAGCTCCGGGGCTTCGACAGGAGGCTACGAGCAGTACTTC	TRBV7-9	TRBJ2-7	NA	NA
CASSWDDKGSGGTQYF	TGTGCCAGCAGCTGGGACGACAAGGGCTCAGGGGGGACCCAGTACTTC	TRBV5-4	TRBJ2-5	TRBD1	NA
CASSSSSSGRVNEQFF	TGTGCCAGCAGTTCTTCTTCTAGCGGGAGAGTCAATGAGCAGTTCTTC	TRBV25-1	TRBJ2-1	TRBD2	NA
CAWGGHPYEQYF	TGTGCCTGGGGCGGGCATCCCTACGAGCAGTACTTC	TRBV30	TRBJ2-7	NA	few
CASSTPGQGASPLHF	TGTGCCAGCAGTACTCCGGGACAGGGGGCTTCACCCCTCCACTTT	TRBV6-1	TRBJ1-6	TRBD1	few
CASSLVSGGNNEQFF	TGCGCCAGCAGCTTGGTTTCAGGGGGAAACAATGAGCAGTTCTTC	TRBV5-1	TRBJ2-1	TRBD1	NA
CASSQDRQAYEQYF	TGCGCCAGCAGCCAAGATAGACAGGCCTACGAGCAGTACTTC	TRBV4-3	TRBJ2-7	NA	NA
CASSQDPWDRFTEAFF	TGTGCCAGCAGCCAAGACCCGTGGGACAGGTTCACTGAAGCTTTCTTT	TRBV14	TRBJ1-1	TRBD1	few
CASSSGVGETQYF	TGTGCCAGCAGTTCGGGGGTGGGAGAGACCCAGTACTTC	TRBV28	TRBJ2-5	NA	few
CAGNPGGTDTQYF	TGTGCCGGAAACCCCGGGGGCACAGATACGCAGTATTTT	TRBV28	TRBJ2-3	NA	NA
CASSLSNGYTF	TGTGCCAGCAGCTTAAGCAATGGCTACACCTTC	TRBV7-2	TRBJ1-2	NA	few
CASSQDLDGTGTSYEQYF	TGTGCCAGCAGCCAAGATCTGGACGGGACAGGGACATCCTACGAGCAGTACTTC	TRBV4-2	TRBJ2-7	TRBD1	NA
CAWNRGLRDTEAFF	TGTGCCTGGAACAGGGGGCTTAGGGACACTGAAGCTTTCTTT	TRBV30	TRBJ1-1	TRBD1	few
CASRAGTFDPETQYF	TGTGCCAGCAGGGCTGGGACTTTTGACCCCGAGACCCAGTACTTC	TRBV2	TRBJ2-5	NA	NA
CASTPSQGPDTEAFF	TGTGCCAGCACCCCTTCGCAGGGCCCCGACACTGAAGCTTTCTTT	TRBV28	TRBJ1-1	NA	NA
CASSKQRQREFYEQYF	TGTGCCAGCAGCAAACAGAGGCAGCGGGAGTTTTACGAGCAGTACTTC	TRBV21-1	TRBJ2-7	NA	NA
CAWSSGSYGYTF	TGTGCCTGGAGTTCGGGGTCCTATGGCTACACCTTC	TRBV30	TRBJ1-2	NA	NA
CASSPLAITGLYNEQFF	TGTGCCAGCAGTCCGTTGGCTATAACGGGACTTTACAATGAGCAGTTCTTC	TRBV28	TRBJ2-1	NA	few
CASSLVGGSGTDTQYF	TGTGCCAGCAGCTTAGTCGGCGGGAGCGGCACAGATACGCAGTATTTT	TRBV7-2	TRBJ2-3	TRBD2	NA
CASVLLREEPTDTQYF	TGCGCCAGCGTCCTTCTGCGGGAGGAACCCACAGATACGCAGTATTTT	TRBV10-1	TRBJ2-3	TRBD2	NA
CARARRDRGQETQYF	TGTGCCAGGGCACGCAGGGACAGGGGACAAGAGACCCAGTACTTC	TRBV13	TRBJ2-5	TRBD1	NA
CASSFSGGAPNEQYF	TGTGCCAGCAGCTTTAGCGGGGGGGCCCCTAACGAGCAGTACTTC	TRBV5-4	TRBJ2-7	TRBD2	NA
CASSGAGGAIEKLFF	TGTGCCAGCAGCGGGGCGGGGGGCGCGATTGAAAAACTGTTTTTT	TRBV28	TRBJ1-4	NA	NA
CASSEGTPSSYEQYF	TGTGCCAGCAGTGAAGGGACACCCTCTTCCTACGAGCAGTACTTC	TRBV6-1	TRBJ2-7	NA	few
CASSGLGGYTF	TGTGCCAGTTCAGGGTTGGGTGGCTACACCTTC	TRBV2	TRBJ1-2	NA	NA
CASSSSAGNIQYF	TGTGCCAGCAGTTCTAGCGCGGGTAACATTCAGTACTTC	TRBV7-6	TRBJ2-4	NA	NA
CASSQPYRGLNTEAFF	TGCGCCAGCAGCCAGCCCTACAGGGGGCTGAACACTGAAGCTTTCTTT	TRBV4-3	TRBJ1-1	TRBD1	once
CASTRDRGGSGANVLTF	TGTGCCAGCACCCGGGACAGGGGGGGCTCTGGGGCCAACGTCCTGACTTTC	TRBV2	TRBJ2-6	TRBD1	NA
CASSSSPSGVFYEQYF	TGTGCCAGCAGCTCAAGCCCTAGCGGGGTCTTTTACGAGCAGTACTTC	TRBV7-6	TRBJ2-7	TRBD2	few
CASSEARTVGTDTQYF	TGTGCCAGCAGTGAAGCCAGGACAGTGGGCACAGATACGCAGTATTTT	TRBV2	TRBJ2-3	NA	few
CASSNTGVGYGYTF	TGTGCCAGCAGCAATACAGGGGTCGGTTATGGCTACACCTTC	TRBV5-4	TRBJ1-2	TRBD1	NA
CASSLGAFFEKLFF	TGTGCCAGCAGCTTAGGGGCCTTTTTCGAAAAACTGTTTTTT	TRBV7-2	TRBJ1-4	NA	NA
CASSLVSDNEQFF	TGCGCCAGCAGCTTGGTCAGCGACAATGAGCAGTTCTTC	TRBV5-1	TRBJ2-1	NA	NA
CASRFSGEGASSYEQYF	TGTGCCAGCAGGTTCTCTGGGGAGGGCGCGAGCTCCTACGAGCAGTACTTC	TRBV28	TRBJ2-7	TRBD2	NA
CASQTSGGVGETQYF	TGTGCCAGTCAGACTAGCGGGGGAGTTGGGGAGACCCAGTACTTC	TRBV6-1	TRBJ2-5	TRBD2	NA
CASSWTTYYEQYF	TGTGCCAGCAGCTGGACAACCTACTACGAGCAGTACTTC	TRBV5-5	TRBJ2-7	NA	NA
CATTGQGAYEQYF	TGTGCCACCACGGGCCAGGGGGCCTACGAGCAGTACTTC	TRBV10-3	TRBJ2-7	TRBD1	NA
CASSLATLYEQYF	TGTGCCAGCAGCTTAGCTACCCTCTACGAGCAGTACTTC	TRBV7-8	TRBJ2-7	NA	NA
CASRSERTDTQYF	TGTGCCAGCAGGAGTGAGCGGACAGATACGCAGTATTTT	TRBV6-5	TRBJ2-3	NA	NA
CASTAGLAGKATQYF	TGTGCCAGCACCGCGGGACTAGCGGGAAAGGCCACGCAGTATTTT	TRBV7-6	TRBJ2-3	TRBD2	NA
CASSFSLEGNSPLHF	TGTGCCAGCAGCTTCTCCCTGGAGGGAAATTCCCCCCTCCACTTT	TRBV5-4	TRBJ1-6	NA	NA
CARSTGLAGRDPYEQYF	TGTGCCAGATCAACCGGACTAGCGGGAAGGGATCCCTACGAGCAGTACTTC	TRBV9	TRBJ2-7	TRBD2	NA
CSATQGSETQYF	TGCAGCGCCACACAGGGGTCGGAGACCCAGTACTTC	TRBV29-1	TRBJ2-5	TRBD1	NA
CSSSLVGTTNYEQYF	TGTTCCAGCAGCTTAGTGGGGACTACCAATTACGAGCAGTACTTC	TRBV7-9	TRBJ2-7	TRBD2	NA
CASSQGDGNPGNTIYF	TGCGCCAGCAGCCAGGGCGACGGGAACCCTGGAAACACCATATATTTT	TRBV4-1	TRBJ1-3	NA	NA